One sample yielded the 30 T cell receptor beta chains listed below, sequenced in a study of early T cells in non-severe SARS-CoV-2 infection. TCRdb passed the 5' RACE reads through MiXCR, listing each CDR3 protein once. The table has tens of thousands of distinct CDR3 sequences, roughly 4.5% seen once. Material for sequencing was whole blood. The receptors come from an adult who was a healthcare worker with PCR-confirmed SARS-CoV-2 infection or an uninfected control (not recorded which).

This clonotype was recorded at least ten times. This rearrangement joins TRBV14 to TRBJ1-3; D not resolved. The germline V gene has CDR1 SGHDN and CDR2 FVKESK. V dropped 3 bases and J dropped 0 bases, with 9 bases sitting between them. This CDR3 region has 15 residues. CDR3 in amino acids: CASSQMQGSGNTIYF. The CDR3 DNA reads as TGTGCCAGCAGCCAGATGCAAGGCTCTGGAAACACCATATATTTT.

This clonotype was detected a few times. V gene TRBV3-1 combines with J gene TRBJ2-3, with TRBD1 as a possible D gene (6 bases). The ends were cut back, 4 bases at V and 6 bases at J, with 14 bases in the middle. The CDR3 runs to 14 residues. Germline V lookup: CDR1 LGHDT, CDR2 YNNKEL (reference sequence). The CDR3: CASSPRTVADTQYF. The DNA for the CDR3 is TGTGCCAGCAGCCCACGGACAGTTGCCGATACGCAGTATTTT.

This clonotype was counted many times. This chain joins TRBV24-1 and TRBJ2-7; D unresolved. V lost 1 base to trimming and J lost 3 bases, with 0 bases between them. This CDR3 is built from 11 residues. Germline V lookup: CDR1 KGHDR, CDR2 SFDVKD. CDR3 residues: CATSDFYEQYF. CDR3 nucleotides: TGTGCCACCAGTGATTTCTACGAGCAGTACTTC.

Many counts were recorded for this clonotype. The chain carries TRBV20-1 and TRBJ1-2; TRBD1 aligns across 9 bases. V shed 5 bases, J shed 8 bases, and the junction held 6 bases outside the gene matches. This CDR3 spans 12 amino acids. CDR1 DFQATT and CDR2 SNEGSKA come from the germline V gene (reference sequence). CDR3 nucleotides: TGCAGTGCTCGGGACAGGGCTATAGGCTACACCTTC. It is translated as CSARDRAIGYTF.

This clonotype was observed at least ten times. This chain connects TRBV4-2 to TRBJ1-2, with 7 bases lining up with TRBD1. Germline V gene data show CDR1 as LGHNA and CDR2 as YNFKEQ. The CDR3 contains 15 residues. Trimming cost V 0 bases and J 3 bases; bases outside gene matches: 4. CDR3 DNA sequence: TGTGCCAGCAGCCAAGATCACGGGACAGACTATGGCTACACCTTC. Translation: CASSQDHGTDYGYTF.

This clonotype was seen many times. One end of the junction fails to match germline, which may point to a read error. The V gene is TRBV2, the J gene TRBJ2-1; tentative D call: TRBD1 (5 bases). The CDR3 covers 13 residues. Germline CDR1 SNHLY, CDR2 FYNNEI. In DNA form, the CDR3 reads TGTGCCAGCAGAGGGGAAGCCTACGATGAGCAGTTCTTC. Residues: CASRGEAYDEQFF.

At least ten counts were recorded for this clonotype. The rearrangement links TRBV6-2 or TRBV6-3 to TRBJ1-6; D gene ambiguous. Germline V gives CDR1 MNHEY, CDR2 SVGEGT. Trimming stripped 2 bases from V and 9 bases from J, with 11 bases between. CDR3 length: 14 amino acids. The CDR3 protein is CASSYRDNLSPLHF. The CDR3 nucleotides are TGTGCCAGCAGTTACCGTGACAACCTTTCACCCCTCCACTTT.

This clonotype was found many times. J is TRBJ2-1 and V is TRBV7-3; 9 nucleotides match TRBD2. This CDR3 comprises 15 residues. The germline V gene has CDR1 SGHTA and CDR2 FQGTGA. The ends lost 1 base at V and 8 bases at J; junction bases unmatched: 6. The CDR3 sequence is CASSLKLAGTDEQFF. CDR3 DNA sequence: TGTGCCAGCAGCTTAAAGCTAGCGGGGACAGATGAGCAGTTCTTC.

In this sample, this clonotype turned up a few times. The J gene is TRBJ2-7, the V gene TRBV12-3 or TRBV12-4; D is perhaps TRBD2 (5 bases). This CDR3 is built from 15 residues. Trimming cost V 4 bases and J 4 bases, with 17 bases left between them. CDR3 in DNA: TGTGCCAGCAGTTCCCCCACGGGCCGGAGGTACGAGCAGTACTTC. The encoded protein is CASSSPTGRRYEQYF.

This clonotype was picked up many times. The chain employs TRBV20-1 and TRBJ2-3; 16 bases are shared with TRBD2. CDR1 is DFQATT and CDR2 is SNEGSKA in the germline V gene (reference sequence). The CDR3 extends over 19 amino acids. J was trimmed by 4 bases and V by 4 bases; bases with no gene match: 14. CDR3 sequence (DNA): TGCAGTGCTAACCCCCCCGAGTGGGGACTAGCGGGAGGGCCAGATACGCAGTATTTT. Its translation is CSANPPEWGLAGGPDTQYF.

This clonotype was recorded many times. The V and J genes are TRBV6-6 and TRBJ2-1; 12 nucleotides align to TRBD2. The CDR3 covers 13 residues. Germline-derived CDR1 and CDR2 are MNHNY and SVGAGI (reference sequence). The junction had 3 bases not matched to a gene; V was cut back by 8 bases and J by 7 bases. The CDR3 sequence is CASGLAGSNEQFF. The DNA of the CDR3 is TGTGCCAGCGGACTAGCGGGAAGTAATGAGCAGTTCTTC.

At least ten counts were recorded for this clonotype. The CDR3 coding sequence is TGTGCAAGTCGCTTTTTGTTTGGGGCATGGGGGGACACTGAAGCTTTCTTT. Translation gives CASRFLFGAWGDTEAFF. The chain couples TRBV12-2 to TRBJ1-1; the table gives TRBD1 as D, unverified against the DNA. TRBV12-2 is a pseudogene segment. The length of the CDR3 is 17 residues.

This clonotype was observed once. The chain recombines TRBV7-3 with TRBJ1-1; 7 positions match TRBD1. The CDR3 is 15 amino acids. CDR1 and CDR2 (germline): SGHTA, FQGTGA. V lost 5 bases, J lost 11 bases, and 17 bases stayed unmatched. This CDR3 is CASSLSPGQLRSAFF. The DNA of the CDR3 is TGTGCCAGCAGCCTATCCCCGGGACAGCTTCGATCGGCTTTCTTT.

CDR3 sequence reads: CASSFPGTSGVNEQFF. CDR3 nucleotide sequence: TGCGCCAGCAGCTTCCCCGGGACTAGCGGAGTTAATGAGCAGTTCTTC. The rearrangement links TRBV5-1 to TRBJ2-1; 11 bases align to TRBD2. Germline V gene lookup returns CDR1 SGHRS and CDR2 YFSETQ. CDR3 length: 16 amino acids. With 2 bases clipped from V and 7 bases from J, the junction kept 8 bases outside the gene matches.

The J gene is TRBJ2-7, the V gene TRBV7-9; 7 nucleotides line up with TRBD1. This CDR3 is built from 16 residues. J lost 4 bases, V lost 5 bases, and 14 bases had no gene match. Germline V gives CDR1 SEHNR, CDR2 FQNEAQ (reference sequence). CDR3 region: CASSPPSRGIRYEQYF. As DNA, the CDR3 is TGTGCCAGCAGCCCACCCTCCAGGGGGATCAGGTACGAGCAGTACTTC.

This clonotype was seen only a few times. The CDR3 DNA is TGCGCCAGCAGCTTGGCCCCTCCGGACAGGGGTACGGAGCCCCAGCATTTT. Translated: CASSLAPPDRGTEPQHF. The chain couples TRBV5-1 to TRBJ1-5; TRBD1 aligns across 9 bases. J was trimmed by 8 bases and V by 0 bases; bases with no gene match: 12. CDR3 length equals 17 residues. Germline V CDR1 and CDR2: SGHRS, YFSETQ.

This clonotype was seen repeatedly, ten times or more. The chain carries TRBV24-1 and TRBJ2-4; maybe TRBD2 (6 bases). The V gene lost 6 bases and the J gene lost 1 base, with 9 bases spanning the gap. The CDR3 runs to 14 residues. The germline gives CDR1 KGHDR, CDR2 SFDVKD. CDR3 in DNA: TGTGCCACCAGTCGCGGAGGGGCCAAAAACATTCAGTACTTC. Translating gives CATSRGGAKNIQYF.

There are many counts of this clonotype. V and J are TRBV7-9 and TRBJ1-1, with D possibly being TRBD1 (5 bases). Trimming shortened V by 5 bases and J by 9 bases, and 13 bases separated the two germline ends. The CDR3 length is 12 residues. Germline CDR1 SEHNR, CDR2 FQNEAQ (reference sequence). The CDR3 sequence is CASSPRQPQAFF. CDR3 nucleotide sequence: TGTGCCAGCAGCCCTCGACAGCCTCAAGCTTTCTTT.

V is TRBV7-2 and J is TRBJ1-1; D is unresolved. Germline V gene sequence: CDR1 SGHTA, CDR2 FQGNSA. The CDR3 runs 14 residues. Trimming left V 2 bases short and J 1 base short, with 8 bases between. CDR3: CASSLSRGNTEAFF. As DNA, the CDR3 is TGTGCCAGCAGCTTATCGCGGGGGAACACTGAAGCTTTCTTT.

As for this clonotype: A read error may be the cause here, since a much bigger clone is one base away. V gene TRBV7-9 combines with J gene TRBJ1-2; D call uncertain. The length of the CDR3 is 14 residues. Germline V gene lookup returns CDR1 SEHNR and CDR2 FQNEAQ (reference sequence). V was pared by 6 bases and J by 0 bases, with 11 bases between. DNA for the CDR3: TGTGCCAGCAGTGAGGGAAGCGCTAACTATGGCTACACCTTC. Amino acid sequence: CASSEGSANYGYTF.

This clonotype was picked up a small number of times. The rearrangement links TRBV12-3 or TRBV12-4 to TRBJ1-2; 8 nucleotides line up with TRBD1. Trimming cost V 7 bases and J 4 bases; bases outside gene matches: 5. CDR3 size: 13 residues. This CDR3 reads CASTTGTGYGYTF. DNA of the CDR3: TGTGCCAGCACTACCGGGACAGGCTATGGCTACACCTTC.

This clonotype was found many times. The V and J genes are TRBV28 and TRBJ2-7; 16 bases fit TRBD2. CDR3 size: 20 residues. Losses at the gene ends were 6 bases for V and 2 bases for J; bases not matched to a gene: 16. Germline loops: CDR1 MDHEN, CDR2 SYDVKM. The CDR3 sequence is CASSTIWPGGLAGGPYEQYF. CDR3 bases: TGTGCCAGCAGCACCATCTGGCCAGGGGGACTAGCGGGAGGGCCCTACGAGCAGTACTTC.

In this sample, this clonotype turned up many times. This chain uses TRBV11-3 with TRBJ2-7; 7 nucleotides align to TRBD1. J was trimmed by 4 bases and V by 2 bases; bases with no gene match: 8. Germline V gene sequence: CDR1 SGHNT, CDR2 YENEEA. The CDR3 contains 15 residues. The CDR3 loop reads CASSLQTGPGYEQYF. In nucleotides, the CDR3 is TGTGCCAGCAGCTTACAGACAGGGCCCGGGTACGAGCAGTACTTC.

At least ten counts were recorded for this clonotype. The genes are TRBV2 and TRBJ2-7; D is possibly TRBD2 (6 bases). V was clipped by 7 bases and J by 4 bases, with 17 bases between them. Germline CDR1 and CDR2: SNHLY and FYNNEI. This CDR3 comprises 14 residues. The CDR3 reads CASKSGGDLYEQYF. CDR3 nucleotides: TGTGCCAGCAAGAGTGGCGGGGATCTATACGAGCAGTACTTC.

There are many counts of this clonotype. The chain couples TRBV6-2 or TRBV6-3 to TRBJ1-5; no firm D call. The CDR3 totals 12 residues. The germline V gene encodes CDR1 MNHEY and CDR2 SVGEGT. Deletions cut 3 bases from V and 3 bases from J, with 3 bases between. The DNA of the CDR3 is TGTGCCAGCAGTTATAACAATCAGCCCCAGCATTTT. It encodes CASSYNNQPQHF.

This clonotype was counted at least ten times. The chain joins TRBV6-1 to TRBJ2-1; D not resolved. Germline CDR1 MNHNS, CDR2 SASEGT. Between the trimmed V and J ends, which lost 0 bases and 8 bases, there was a span of 17 bases. The CDR3 covers 16 residues. The CDR3 DNA reads as TGTGCCAGCAGTGAAGCACCCTTACGTGAGATCCATGAGCAGTTCTTC. Translating gives CASSEAPLREIHEQFF.

This clonotype was seen at least ten times. This sequence joins TRBV5-6 and TRBJ2-1; either TRBD1 or TRBD2 may supply D (6 bases each). Deletions cut 4 bases from V and 8 bases from J, with 19 bases between. Germline-derived CDR1 and CDR2 are SGHDT and YYEEEE. The CDR3 has 15 amino acids. CDR3 DNA sequence: TGTGCCAGCAGCCCCGAGGGGGGCCGCAAACATGAGCAGTTCTTC. It yields the protein CASSPEGGRKHEQFF.

Ten or more counts support this clonotype. The gene calls are TRBV5-6 and TRBJ2-5, with TRBD2 as a possible D gene (6 bases). Between the trimmed V and J ends, which lost 4 bases and 2 bases, there was a span of 12 bases. The germline V gene encodes CDR1 SGHDT and CDR2 YYEEEE. The CDR3 is 14 residues long. The CDR3 protein is CASSPGLSQETQYF. Written as DNA, the CDR3 is TGTGCCAGCAGCCCGGGACTCTCACAAGAGACCCAGTACTTC.

This clonotype was observed at least ten times. The J gene is TRBJ2-7, the V gene TRBV18, with TRBD1 matching over 8 bases. After removal of 3 bases from V and 6 bases from J, the junction contained 16 bases not matched to a gene. CDR1 is KGHSH, CDR2 LQKENI, per germline. The CDR3 extends over 17 amino acids. The CDR3: CASSPNDRGRISTEQYF. The CDR3 bases are TGTGCCAGCTCACCGAACGACAGGGGCCGAATATCTACCGAGCAGTACTTC.

In its sample, this clonotype was seen many times. The chain combines TRBV6-5 with TRBJ2-7; TRBD2 agrees at 8 bases. Germline assignment: CDR1 MNHEY and CDR2 SVGAGI. The CDR3 runs 15 residues. Germline trimming cut 6 bases from V and 3 bases from J; bases unmatched to any gene: 10. The CDR3 sequence: CASRRALAGGYEQYF. For the CDR3, the DNA is TGTGCCAGCAGACGTGCCCTAGCGGGTGGCTACGAGCAGTACTTC.